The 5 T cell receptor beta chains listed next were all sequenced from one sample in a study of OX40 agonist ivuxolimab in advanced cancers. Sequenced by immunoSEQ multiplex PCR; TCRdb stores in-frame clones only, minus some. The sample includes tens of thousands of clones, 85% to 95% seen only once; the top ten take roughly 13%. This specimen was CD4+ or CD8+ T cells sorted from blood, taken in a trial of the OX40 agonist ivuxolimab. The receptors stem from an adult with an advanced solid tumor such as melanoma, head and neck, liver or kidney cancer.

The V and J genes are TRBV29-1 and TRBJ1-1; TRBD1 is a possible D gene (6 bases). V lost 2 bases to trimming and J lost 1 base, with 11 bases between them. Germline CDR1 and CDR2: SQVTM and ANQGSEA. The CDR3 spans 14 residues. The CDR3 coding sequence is TGCAGCGTTGAACGAGGACAGCCGAACACTGAAGCTTTCTTT. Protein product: CSVERGQPNTEAFF.

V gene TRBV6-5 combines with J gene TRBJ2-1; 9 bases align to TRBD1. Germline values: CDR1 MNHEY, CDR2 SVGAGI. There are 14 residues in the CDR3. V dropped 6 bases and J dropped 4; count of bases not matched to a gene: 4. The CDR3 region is CASSRQGGYNEQFF. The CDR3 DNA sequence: TGTGCCAGCAGCCGACAGGGGGGATACAATGAGCAGTTCTTC.

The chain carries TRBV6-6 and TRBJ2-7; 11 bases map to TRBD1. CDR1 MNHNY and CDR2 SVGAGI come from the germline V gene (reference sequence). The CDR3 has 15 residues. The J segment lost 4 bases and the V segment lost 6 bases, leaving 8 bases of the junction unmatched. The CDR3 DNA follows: TGTGCCAGCAGCCCACCTGGACAGGGGGCTTACGAGCAGTACTTC. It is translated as CASSPPGQGAYEQYF.

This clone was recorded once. In DNA form, the CDR3 reads TGTGCCAGTGGGCAGGGAGGGTTAACTGGCTACACCTTC. This codes for CASGQGGLTGYTF. The chain employs TRBV19 and TRBJ1-2; weak D call: TRBD1 (5 bases). In germline, CDR1 is LNHDA, CDR2 SQIVND (reference sequence). The CDR3 is 13 residues long. V lost 8 bases to trimming and J lost 7 bases, with 17 bases between them.

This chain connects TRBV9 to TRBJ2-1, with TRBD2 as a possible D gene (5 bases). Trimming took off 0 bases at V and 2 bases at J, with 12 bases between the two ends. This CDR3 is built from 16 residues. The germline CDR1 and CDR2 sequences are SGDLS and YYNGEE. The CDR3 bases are TGTGCCAGCAGCGTAGAAACTAGTCGACCCTACAATGAGCAGTTCTTC. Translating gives CASSVETSRPYNEQFF.